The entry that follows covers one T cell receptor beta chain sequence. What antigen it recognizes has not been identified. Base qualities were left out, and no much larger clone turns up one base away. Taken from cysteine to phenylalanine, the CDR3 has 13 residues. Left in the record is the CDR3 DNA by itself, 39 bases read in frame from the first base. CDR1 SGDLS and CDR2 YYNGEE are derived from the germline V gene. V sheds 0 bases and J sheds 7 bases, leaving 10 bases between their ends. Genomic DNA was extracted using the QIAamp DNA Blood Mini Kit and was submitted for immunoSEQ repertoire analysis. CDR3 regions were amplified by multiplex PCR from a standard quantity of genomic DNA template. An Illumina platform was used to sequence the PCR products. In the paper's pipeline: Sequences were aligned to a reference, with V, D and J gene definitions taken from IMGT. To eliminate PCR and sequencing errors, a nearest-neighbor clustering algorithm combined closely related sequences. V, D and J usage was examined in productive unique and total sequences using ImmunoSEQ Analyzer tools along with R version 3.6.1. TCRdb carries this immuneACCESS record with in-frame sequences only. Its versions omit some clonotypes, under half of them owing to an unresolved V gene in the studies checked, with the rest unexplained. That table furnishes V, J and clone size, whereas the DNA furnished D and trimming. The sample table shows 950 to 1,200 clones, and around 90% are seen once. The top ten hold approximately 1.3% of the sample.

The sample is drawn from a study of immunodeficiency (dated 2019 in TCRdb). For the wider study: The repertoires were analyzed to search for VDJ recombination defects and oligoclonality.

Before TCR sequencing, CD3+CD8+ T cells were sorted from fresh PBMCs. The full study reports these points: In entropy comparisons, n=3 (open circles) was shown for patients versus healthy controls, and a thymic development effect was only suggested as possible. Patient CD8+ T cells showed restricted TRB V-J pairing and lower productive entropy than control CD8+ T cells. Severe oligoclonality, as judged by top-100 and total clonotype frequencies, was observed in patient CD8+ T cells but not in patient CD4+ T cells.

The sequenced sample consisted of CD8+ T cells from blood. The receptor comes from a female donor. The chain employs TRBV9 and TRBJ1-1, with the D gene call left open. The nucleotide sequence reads TGTGCCAGCAGCGTAGGGACTCTGGGTGAAGCTTTCTTT. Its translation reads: CASSVGTLGEAFF.